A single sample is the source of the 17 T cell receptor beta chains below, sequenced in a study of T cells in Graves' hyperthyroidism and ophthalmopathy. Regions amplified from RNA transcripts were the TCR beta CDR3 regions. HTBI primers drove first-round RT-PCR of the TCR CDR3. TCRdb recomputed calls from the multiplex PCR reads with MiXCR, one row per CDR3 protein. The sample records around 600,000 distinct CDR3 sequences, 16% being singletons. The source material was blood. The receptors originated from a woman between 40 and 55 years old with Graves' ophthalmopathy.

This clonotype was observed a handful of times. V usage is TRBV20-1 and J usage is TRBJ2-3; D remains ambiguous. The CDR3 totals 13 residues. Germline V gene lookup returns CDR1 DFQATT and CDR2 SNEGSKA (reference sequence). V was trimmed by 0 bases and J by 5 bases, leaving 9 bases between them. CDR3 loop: CSARDTPGDTQYF. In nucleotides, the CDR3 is TGCAGTGCTAGAGACACTCCCGGAGATACGCAGTATTTT.

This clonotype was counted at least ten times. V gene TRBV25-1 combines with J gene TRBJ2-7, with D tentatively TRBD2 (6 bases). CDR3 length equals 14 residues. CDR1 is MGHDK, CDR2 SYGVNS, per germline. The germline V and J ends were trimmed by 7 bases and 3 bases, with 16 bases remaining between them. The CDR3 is CASTAPGVLYEQYF. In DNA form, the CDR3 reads TGTGCCAGCACCGCACCGGGGGTTCTCTACGAGCAGTACTTC.

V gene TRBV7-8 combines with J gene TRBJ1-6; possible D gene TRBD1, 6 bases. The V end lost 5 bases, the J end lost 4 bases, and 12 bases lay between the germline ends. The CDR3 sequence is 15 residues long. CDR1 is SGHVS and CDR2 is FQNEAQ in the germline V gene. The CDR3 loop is CASSPQGHYNSPLHF. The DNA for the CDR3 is TGTGCCAGCAGCCCCCAGGGACATTATAATTCACCCCTCCACTTT. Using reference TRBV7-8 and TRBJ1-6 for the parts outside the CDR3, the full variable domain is GAGVSQSPRYKVAKRGQDVALRCDPISGHVSLFWYQQALGQGPEFLTYFQNEAQLDKSGLPSDRFFAERPEGSVSTLKIQRTQQEDSAVYLCASSPQGHYNSPLHFGNGTRLTVT.

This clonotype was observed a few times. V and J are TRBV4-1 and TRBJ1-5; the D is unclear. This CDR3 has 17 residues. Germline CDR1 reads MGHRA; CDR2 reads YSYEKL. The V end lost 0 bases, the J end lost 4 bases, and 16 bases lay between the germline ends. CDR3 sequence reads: CASSQDALGRLNQPQHF. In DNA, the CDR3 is TGCGCCAGCAGCCAAGATGCTCTAGGACGATTAAATCAGCCCCAGCATTTT.

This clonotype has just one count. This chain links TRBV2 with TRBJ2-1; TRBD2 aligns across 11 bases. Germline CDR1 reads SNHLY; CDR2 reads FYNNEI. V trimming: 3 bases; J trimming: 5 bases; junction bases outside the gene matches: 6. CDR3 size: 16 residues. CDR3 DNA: TGTGCCAGCAGTGAGGGCCTACTAGCGGGAGACAATGAGCAGTTCTTC. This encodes CASSEGLLAGDNEQFF.

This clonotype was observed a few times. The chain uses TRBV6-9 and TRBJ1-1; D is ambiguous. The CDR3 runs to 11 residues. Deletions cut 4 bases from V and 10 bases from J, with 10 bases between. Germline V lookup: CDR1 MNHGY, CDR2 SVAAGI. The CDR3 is CASSSRLGAFF. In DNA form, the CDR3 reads TGTGCCAGCAGTTCCAGGCTGGGAGCTTTCTTT.

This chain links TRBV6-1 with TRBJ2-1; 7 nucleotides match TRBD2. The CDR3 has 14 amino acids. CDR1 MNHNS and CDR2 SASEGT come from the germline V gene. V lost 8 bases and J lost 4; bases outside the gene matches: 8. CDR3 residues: CASRRAGVYNEQFF. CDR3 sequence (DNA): TGTGCCAGCCGCCGCGCGGGGGTTTACAATGAGCAGTTCTTC.

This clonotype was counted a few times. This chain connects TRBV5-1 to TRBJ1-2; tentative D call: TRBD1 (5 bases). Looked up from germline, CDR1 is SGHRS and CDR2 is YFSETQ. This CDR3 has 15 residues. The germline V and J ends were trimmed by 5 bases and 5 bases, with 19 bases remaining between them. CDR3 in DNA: TGCGCCAGCAGAGAGGGACCCCGAGTGGAGTATGGCTACACCTTC. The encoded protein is CASREGPRVEYGYTF. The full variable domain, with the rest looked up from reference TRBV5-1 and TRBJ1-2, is KAGVTQTPRYLIKTRGQQVTLSCSPISGHRSVSWYQQTPGQGLQFLFEYFSETQRNKGNFPGRFSGRQFSNSRSEMNVSTLELGDSALYLCASREGPRVEYGYTFGSGTRLTVV.

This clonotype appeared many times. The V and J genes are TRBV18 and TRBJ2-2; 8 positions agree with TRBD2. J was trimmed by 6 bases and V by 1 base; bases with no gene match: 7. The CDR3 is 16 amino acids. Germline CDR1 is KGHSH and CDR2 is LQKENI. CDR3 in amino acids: CASSPRQRETPGELFF. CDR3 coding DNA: TGTGCCAGCTCACCACGGCAGCGGGAGACGCCCGGGGAGCTGTTTTTT.

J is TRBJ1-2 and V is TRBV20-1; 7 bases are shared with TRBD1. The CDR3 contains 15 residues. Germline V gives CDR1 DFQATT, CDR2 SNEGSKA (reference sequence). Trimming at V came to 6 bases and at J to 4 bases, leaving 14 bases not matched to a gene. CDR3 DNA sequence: TGCAGTGCCACCCAAAGAGAGGGACAGCTCTATGGCTACACCTTC. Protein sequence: CSATQREGQLYGYTF.

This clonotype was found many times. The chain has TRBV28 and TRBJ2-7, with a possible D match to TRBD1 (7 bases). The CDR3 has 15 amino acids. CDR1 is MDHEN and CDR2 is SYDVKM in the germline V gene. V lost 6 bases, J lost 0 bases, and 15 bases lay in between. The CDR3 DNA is TGTGCCAGCAGCCCGACAGGGAGGAGCTCCTACGAGCAGTACTTC. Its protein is CASSPTGRSSYEQYF.

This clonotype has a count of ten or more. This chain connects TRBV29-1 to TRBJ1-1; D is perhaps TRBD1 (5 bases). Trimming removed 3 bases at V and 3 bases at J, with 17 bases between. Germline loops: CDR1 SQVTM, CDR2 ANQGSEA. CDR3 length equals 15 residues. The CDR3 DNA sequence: TGCAGCGTTGACCTACTGGCAGGGAGGCACACTGAAGCTTTCTTT. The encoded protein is CSVDLLAGRHTEAFF. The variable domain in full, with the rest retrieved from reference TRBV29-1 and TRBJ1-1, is SAVISQKPSRDICQRGTSLTIQCQVDSQVTMMFWYRQQPGQSLTLIATANQGSEATYESGFVIDKFPISRPNLTFSTLTVSNMSPEDSSIYLCSVDLLAGRHTEAFFGQGTRLTVV.

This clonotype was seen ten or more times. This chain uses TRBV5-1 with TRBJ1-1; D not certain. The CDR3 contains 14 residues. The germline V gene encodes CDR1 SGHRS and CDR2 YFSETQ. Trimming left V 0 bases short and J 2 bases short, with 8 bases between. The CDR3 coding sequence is TGCGCCAGCAGCTTGGCCTTTAAAAACACTGAAGCTTTCTTT. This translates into CASSLAFKNTEAFF.

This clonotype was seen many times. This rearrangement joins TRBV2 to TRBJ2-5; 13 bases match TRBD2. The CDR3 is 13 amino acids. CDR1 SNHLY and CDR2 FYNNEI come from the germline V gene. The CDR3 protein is CAATSGRLETQYF. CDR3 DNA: TGTGCGGCGACTAGCGGGAGGTTGGAGACCCAGTACTTC.

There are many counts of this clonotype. This CDR3 is CAWSVRQGGQPQHF. The CDR3 DNA sequence: TGTGCCTGGAGTGTACGGCAGGGAGGTCAGCCCCAGCATTTT. The chain recombines TRBV30 with TRBJ1-5, with D possibly being TRBD1 (5 bases). The CDR3 runs 14 residues. Germline CDR1 is GTSNPN and CDR2 is SVGIG (reference sequence). The V and J ends lost 0 bases and 6 bases respectively, with 12 bases between them.

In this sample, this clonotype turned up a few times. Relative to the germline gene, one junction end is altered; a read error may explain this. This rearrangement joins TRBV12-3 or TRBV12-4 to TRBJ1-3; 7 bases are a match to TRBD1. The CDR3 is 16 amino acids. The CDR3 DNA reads TGTGCCAGCAGTTTGACGGGGACAGCGTCTGGAACCACCATATATTTT. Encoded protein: CASSLTGTASGTTIYF.

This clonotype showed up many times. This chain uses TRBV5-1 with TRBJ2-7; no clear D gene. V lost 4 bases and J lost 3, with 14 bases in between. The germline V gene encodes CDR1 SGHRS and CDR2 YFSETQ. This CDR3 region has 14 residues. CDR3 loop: CASSQSNVDYEQYF. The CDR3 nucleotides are TGCGCCAGCAGCCAATCCAACGTAGACTACGAGCAGTACTTC.